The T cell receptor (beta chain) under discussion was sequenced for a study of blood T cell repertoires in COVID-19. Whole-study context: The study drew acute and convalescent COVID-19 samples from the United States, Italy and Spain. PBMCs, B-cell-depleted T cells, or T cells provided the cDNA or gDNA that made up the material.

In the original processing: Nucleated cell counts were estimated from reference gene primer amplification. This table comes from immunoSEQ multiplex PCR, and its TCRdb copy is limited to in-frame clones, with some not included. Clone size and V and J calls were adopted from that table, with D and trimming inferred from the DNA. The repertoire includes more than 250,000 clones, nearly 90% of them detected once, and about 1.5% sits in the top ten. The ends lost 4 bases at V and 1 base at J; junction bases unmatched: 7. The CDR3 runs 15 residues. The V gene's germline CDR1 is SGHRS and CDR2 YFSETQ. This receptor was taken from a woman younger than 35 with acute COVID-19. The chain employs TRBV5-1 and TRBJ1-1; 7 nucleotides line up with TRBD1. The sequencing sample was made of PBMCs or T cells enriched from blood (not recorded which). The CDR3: CASSERTGPNTEAFF. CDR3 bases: TGCGCCAGCAGCGAACGGACAGGACCGAACACTGAAGCTTTCTTT. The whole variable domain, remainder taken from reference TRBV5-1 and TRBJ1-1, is KAGVTQTPRYLIKTRGQQVTLSCSPISGHRSVSWYQQTPGQGLQFLFEYFSETQRNKGNFPGRFSGRQFSNSRSEMNVSTLELGDSALYLCASSERTGPNTEAFFGQGTRLTVV.